The 19 T cell receptor beta chains below all came from one sample that was sequenced in a study of shared clonotypes between healthy human individuals. Assay used: immunoSEQ multiplex PCR; TCRdb lists only in-frame clones, some missing. This sample has roughly 2.5 million clones, with over 85% found just once. Sequenced sample: naive CD4+ T cells sorted from blood. As to subset: CD45RA+ positively selected. These receptors were obtained from a man between 18 and 35 years old in good health.

V usage is TRBV5-1 and J usage is TRBJ2-5, with 10 bases fitting TRBD2. Trimming took 0 bases from V and 4 from J; bases not matched to a gene: 6. The CDR3 has 16 amino acids. Germline CDR1 is SGHRS and CDR2 is YFSETQ. The CDR3 region has the DNA TGCGCCAGCAGCTTGGTAGCGGGGGGTGGTCGAGAGACCCAGTACTTC. Its protein product is CASSLVAGGGRETQYF.

The chain employs TRBV28 and TRBJ2-7, with 9 bases matching TRBD1. The CDR3 contains 17 residues. Germline loops: CDR1 MDHEN, CDR2 SYDVKM. Trimming took 6 bases from V and 3 from J; bases not matched to a gene: 15. CDR3: CASRPALWDREYYEQYF. The CDR3 DNA reads as TGTGCCAGCAGGCCAGCCTTATGGGACAGGGAGTACTACGAGCAGTACTTC. Full variable domain (missing parts from reference TRBV28 and TRBJ2-7): DVKVTQSSRYLVKRTGEKVFLECVQDMDHENMFWYRQDPGLGLRLIYFSYDVKMKEKGDIPEGYSVSREKKERFSLILESASTNQTSMYLCASRPALWDREYYEQYFGPGTRLTVT.

The V and J genes are TRBV11-2 and TRBJ2-3; D call uncertain. Germline CDR1 and CDR2: SGHAT and FQNNGV. Trimming took off 5 bases at V and 4 bases at J, with 19 bases between the two ends. The CDR3 covers 16 residues. CDR3 in amino acids: CASSAIGQAAPDTQYF. DNA of the CDR3: TGTGCCAGCAGCGCAATAGGGCAGGCGGCCCCAGATACGCAGTATTTT. Looking up the rest from reference TRBV11-2 and TRBJ2-3 gives the full variable domain: EAGVAQSPRYKIIEKRQSVAFWCNPISGHATLYWYQQILGQGPKLLIQFQNNGVVDDSQLPKDRFSAERLKGVDSTLKIQPAKLEDSAVYLCASSAIGQAAPDTQYFGPGTRLTVL.

V gene TRBV27 combines with J gene TRBJ2-1; the match to TRBD2 covers 14 bases. The CDR3 is made up of 22 amino acids. In germline, CDR1 is MNHEY, CDR2 SMNVEV (reference sequence). V shed 0 bases, J shed 2 bases, and the junction held 15 bases outside the gene matches. The CDR3 loop is CASSLSPRRLAGGTRAYNEQFF. The CDR3 coding sequence is TGTGCCAGCAGTTTATCACCCCGGAGACTAGCGGGAGGGACGAGGGCCTACAATGAGCAGTTCTTC.

The chain carries TRBV12-5 and TRBJ1-1; D unclear. V was trimmed by 5 bases and J by 2 bases, leaving 3 bases between them. The CDR3 spans 11 residues. Germline-derived CDR1 and CDR2 are LGHNT and FRNRAP. The CDR3 DNA sequence: TGTGCTAGTGGTCGTAACACTGAAGCTTTCTTT. It is translated as CASGRNTEAFF. Full variable domain (rest looked up from reference TRBV12-5 and TRBJ1-1): DARVTQTPRHKVTEMGQEVTMRCQPILGHNTVFWYRQTMMQGLELLAYFRNRAPLDDSGMPKDRFSAEMPDATLATLKIQPSEPRDSAVYFCASGRNTEAFFGQGTRLTVV.

The chain links TRBV19 to TRBJ2-5; the D gene is possibly TRBD2 (6 bases). The germline V gene has CDR1 LNHDA and CDR2 SQIVND (reference sequence). There are 14 residues in the CDR3. V lost 5 bases, J lost 0 bases, and 10 bases lay in between. The CDR3 DNA reads as TGTGCCAGTAGTGACAGCGGGTACCAAGAGACCCAGTACTTC. This sequence encodes CASSDSGYQETQYF.

The chain joins TRBV10-2 to TRBJ2-3; the D gene is possibly TRBD1 (6 bases). The CDR3 extends over 15 amino acids. Germline V gene data show CDR1 as WSHSY and CDR2 as SAAADI. Trimming cost V 7 bases and J 5 bases, with 19 bases left between them. Written as DNA, the CDR3 is TGCGCCAGCACTCGACAGGACTTAGGGGGAGATACGCAGTATTTT. The encoded protein is CASTRQDLGGDTQYF.

CDR3 sequence: CASSFPWMASNQETQYF. CDR3 coding DNA: TGTGCCAGCAGCTTTCCCTGGATGGCCAGCAACCAAGAGACCCAGTACTTC. This rearrangement joins TRBV7-8 to TRBJ2-5; D is undetermined. The germline V and J ends were trimmed by 3 bases and 0 bases, with 17 bases remaining between them. The V gene's germline CDR1 is SGHVS and CDR2 FQNEAQ. The CDR3 length is 17 residues.

The genes are TRBV5-5 and TRBJ2-5, with D possibly being TRBD1 (6 bases). CDR1 is SGHKS and CDR2 is YYEKEE in the germline V gene (reference sequence). The CDR3 has 15 amino acids. The V gene lost 0 bases and the J gene lost 0 bases, with 9 bases spanning the gap. The chain's CDR3 is CASSLEGVNQETQYF. The CDR3 nucleotides read TGTGCCAGCAGCTTGGAGGGGGTTAACCAAGAGACCCAGTACTTC.

The gene calls are TRBV7-2 and TRBJ2-7; the match to TRBD1 covers 9 bases. The length of the CDR3 is 15 residues. Germline V gives CDR1 SGHTA, CDR2 FQGNSA. J lost 3 bases, V lost 5 bases, and 8 bases had no gene match. DNA of the CDR3: TGTGCCAGCAGCCAAGGGACAGGGACGCGCTACGAGCAGTACTTC. This gives the protein CASSQGTGTRYEQYF. The variable domain in full, completed from reference TRBV7-2 and TRBJ2-7, reads GAGVSQSPSNKVTEKGKDVELRCDPISGHTALYWYRQSLGQGLEFLIYFQGNSAPDKSGLPSDRFSAERTGGSVSTLTIQRTQQEDSAVYLCASSQGTGTRYEQYFGPGTRLTVT.

The chain is built from TRBV6-5 and TRBJ1-1, with TRBD1 matching 8 bases. The CDR3 spans 15 residues. V was pared by 2 bases and J by 5 bases, with 7 bases of the junction left unmatched. The V gene's germline CDR1 is MNHEY and CDR2 SVGAGI. This chain's CDR3 is CASSYDWTGRTEAFF. The CDR3 DNA reads as TGTGCCAGCAGTTACGATTGGACAGGGCGGACTGAAGCTTTCTTT.

The chain has TRBV5-1 and TRBJ2-7, with D perhaps matching TRBD2 (5 bases). CDR3 size: 15 residues. V lost 4 bases and J 0 bases, leaving 14 bases between the germline ends. Germline CDR1 and CDR2: SGHRS and YFSETQ. This chain's CDR3 is CASSRTGSTSYEQYF. In DNA, the CDR3 is TGCGCCAGCAGCCGGACTGGCTCTACCTCCTACGAGCAGTACTTC.

This sequence joins TRBV6-5 and TRBJ1-2, with D tentatively TRBD1 (6 bases). V lost 5 bases and J lost 5, with 18 bases in between. The CDR3 sequence is 15 residues long. Germline lookup yields CDR1 MNHEY and CDR2 SVGAGI. The CDR3 DNA reads as TGTGCCAGCAGTCGAGGACAGAAGGGGAATTATGGCTACACCTTC. Translation: CASSRGQKGNYGYTF.

Here the CDR3 reads CATSRDAPRGELFF. DNA of the CDR3: TGTGCCACCAGCAGAGATGCTCCGAGGGGGGAGCTGTTTTTT. The chain links TRBV15 to TRBJ2-2; no clear D. The CDR3 is 14 amino acids. V was trimmed by 0 bases and J by 8 bases, leaving 10 bases between them. Germline V gene sequence: CDR1 LNHNV, CDR2 YYDKDF (reference sequence).

The chain carries TRBV18 and TRBJ2-3, with D perhaps TRBD2 (6 bases). Germline V CDR1 and CDR2: KGHSH, LQKENI. V was shortened by 8 bases and J by 2 bases, with 14 bases between the two germline ends. CDR3 size: 14 residues. CDR3 bases: TGTGCCAGCACAGAACTAGCCGTCACAGATACGCAGTATTTT. Translated: CASTELAVTDTQYF.

In its sample, this clone was seen a few times. The chain has TRBV11-2 and TRBJ1-5; no firm D call. Germline V gene data show CDR1 as SGHAT and CDR2 as FQNNGV. V shed 4 bases and J shed 11 bases, with 18 bases lying between them. CDR3 length equals 14 residues. The CDR3 spells CASSSERNPGTQHF. As DNA, the CDR3 is TGTGCCAGCAGCTCAGAAAGAAATCCGGGGACCCAGCATTTT.

This clone is a singleton in its sample. The CDR3 DNA follows: TGTGCCAGCAGCTGGACAGAGAGGTCGGTTGAAAAACTGTTTTTT. It codes for CASSWTERSVEKLFF. The V and J genes are TRBV5-5 and TRBJ1-4, with D perhaps matching TRBD1 (6 bases). CDR1 and CDR2 (germline): SGHKS, YYEKEE (reference sequence). Trimming took off 3 bases at V and 7 bases at J, with 16 bases between the two ends. CDR3 length equals 15 residues.

The chain recombines TRBV11-2 with TRBJ2-3; no reliable D call. V lost 3 bases to trimming and J lost 4 bases, with 8 bases between them. The germline CDR1 and CDR2 sequences are SGHAT and FQNNGV. There are 13 residues in the CDR3. CDR3 residues: CASSFLGADTQYF. CDR3 DNA: TGTGCCAGCAGCTTTTTGGGCGCAGATACGCAGTATTTT.

This chain uses TRBV6-5 with TRBJ1-5; D perhaps matches TRBD1 (6 bases). Germline CDR1 MNHEY, CDR2 SVGAGI. The V and J ends lost 4 bases and 7 bases respectively, with 14 bases between them. CDR3 length: 14 residues. The CDR3 DNA reads as TGTGCCAGCAGTTCACAGGGCCGGGGACAGCCCCAGCATTTT. It translates to CASSSQGRGQPQHF.